The present T cell receptor (beta chain) was sequenced within a study of response to subunit inactivated influenza vaccine. Regarding the study as a whole: Authors suggested each seasonal influenza vaccination recruits few new T cells.

On this clonotype itself: What it binds is not known.

TCRdb recomputed calls from the RT-PCR reads with MiXCR, one row per CDR3 protein. The data contain about 610,000 distinct CDR3 sequences, 11% to 15% of them singletons. Trimming left V 4 bases short and J 8 bases short, with 22 bases between. This CDR3 comprises 16 residues. CDR1 MDHEN and CDR2 SYDVKM come from the germline V gene. J is TRBJ2-3 and V is TRBV28; D perhaps matches TRBD2 (6 bases). This specimen was PBMCs from blood, taken about 11 days after vaccination. The clonotype comes from a man between 45 and 60 years old who received an inactivated influenza vaccine. The chain's CDR3 is CASSSRTRGIIVTQYF. The CDR3 DNA follows: TGTGCCAGCAGTTCGCGGACACGCGGGATTATAGTTACGCAGTATTTT.